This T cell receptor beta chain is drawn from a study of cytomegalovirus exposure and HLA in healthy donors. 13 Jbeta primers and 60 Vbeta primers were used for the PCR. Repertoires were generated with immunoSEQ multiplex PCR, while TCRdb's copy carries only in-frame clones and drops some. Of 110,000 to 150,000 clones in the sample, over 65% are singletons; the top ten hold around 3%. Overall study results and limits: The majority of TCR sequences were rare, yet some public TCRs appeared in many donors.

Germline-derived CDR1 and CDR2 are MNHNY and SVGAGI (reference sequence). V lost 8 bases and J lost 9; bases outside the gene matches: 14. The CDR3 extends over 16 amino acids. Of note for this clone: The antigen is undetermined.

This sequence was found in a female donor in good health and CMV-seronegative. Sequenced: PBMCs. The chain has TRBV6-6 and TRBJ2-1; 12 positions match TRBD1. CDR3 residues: CASGPTTGTGGTEQFF. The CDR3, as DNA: TGTGCCAGCGGGCCGACGACCGGGACAGGGGGCACTGAGCAGTTCTTC.